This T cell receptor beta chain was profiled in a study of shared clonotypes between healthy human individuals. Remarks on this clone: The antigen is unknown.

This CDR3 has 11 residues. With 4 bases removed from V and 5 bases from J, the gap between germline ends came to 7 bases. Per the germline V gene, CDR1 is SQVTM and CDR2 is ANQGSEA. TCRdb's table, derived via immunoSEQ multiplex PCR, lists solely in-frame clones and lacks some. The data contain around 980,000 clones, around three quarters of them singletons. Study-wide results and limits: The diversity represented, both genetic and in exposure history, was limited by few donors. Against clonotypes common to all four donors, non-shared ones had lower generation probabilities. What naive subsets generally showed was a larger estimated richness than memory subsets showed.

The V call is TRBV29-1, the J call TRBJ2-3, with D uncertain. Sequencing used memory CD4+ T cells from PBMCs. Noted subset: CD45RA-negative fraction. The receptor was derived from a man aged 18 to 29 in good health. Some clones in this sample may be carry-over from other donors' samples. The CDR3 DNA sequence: TGCAGCGTTGGGGTTGGAGATACGCAGTATTTT. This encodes CSVGVGDTQYF.